One TCR beta chain is described in this entry. All of the sorted populations showed purity greater than 95%. This sample is part of a study of beta chain features in type 1 diabetes. The CDR3 sequence is 13 residues long. Looked up from germline, CDR1 is SQVTM and CDR2 is ANQGSEA. V was cut by 3 bases and J by 2 bases, with 11 bases left in between. The isolated RNA, all of it, was reverse transcribed, so expressed TCRB transcripts were what got sequenced. Clones were read by immunoSEQ multiplex PCR, and TCRdb kept only the in-frame ones, dropping some. The sample carries some 410,000 clones, roughly 11% recorded once.

The TCR originated in a woman under 30 in good health. This rearrangement joins TRBV29-1 to TRBJ2-7; D is perhaps TRBD1 or TRBD2 (5 bases each). Source material: naive CD4+ T cells from blood. In DNA, the CDR3 is TGCAGCGTTGACCGGGACGGAACCTACGAGCAGTACTTC. It is translated as CSVDRDGTYEQYF.